The 25 T cell receptor beta chains below were found in one sample sequenced in a study of cytomegalovirus exposure and HLA in healthy donors. The PCR had 60 Vbeta and 13 Jbeta primers. TCRdb's table, derived via immunoSEQ multiplex PCR, lists solely in-frame clones and lacks some. The sample consists of 95,000 to 130,000 clones, 60% to 85% of them appearing once. The specimen sequenced was PBMCs. The receptors derive from a woman between 18 and 30 years old in good health and CMV-seronegative.

The rearrangement uses TRBV19 and TRBJ2-7; D possibly corresponds to TRBD1 (5 bases). The germline V gene encodes CDR1 LNHDA and CDR2 SQIVND (reference sequence). The V end was cut by 5 bases, the J end by 2 bases, with 7 bases between. The CDR3 contains 12 residues. The CDR3 loop reads CASSADTYEQYF. CDR3 nucleotide sequence: TGTGCCAGTAGTGCGGACACCTACGAGCAGTACTTC.

This rearrangement joins TRBV6-1 to TRBJ1-6, with 10 bases matching TRBD1. This CDR3 has 15 amino acids. Germline assignment: CDR1 MNHNS and CDR2 SASEGT. V lost 5 bases, J lost 7 bases, and 5 bases stayed unmatched. In DNA form, the CDR3 reads TGTGCCAGCAGTTCCGGGACAGGGGCGAATTCACCCCTCCACTTT. The encoded protein is CASSSGTGANSPLHF.

The V and J genes are TRBV5-1 and TRBJ1-6, with unresolved D. Germline V gene data show CDR1 as SGHRS and CDR2 as YFSETQ. This CDR3 contains 14 residues. V shed 5 bases and J shed 10 bases, with 16 bases lying between them. This chain's CDR3 is CASSRKEFGSPLHF. CDR3 nucleotide sequence: TGCGCCAGCAGTCGTAAAGAATTCGGGTCACCCCTCCACTTT.

This chain links TRBV10-3 with TRBJ2-1; D is uncertain. V lost 0 bases to trimming and J lost 0 bases, with 9 bases between them. The CDR3 sequence is 16 residues long. Germline V gives CDR1 ENHRY, CDR2 SYGVKD. The CDR3 nucleotides are TGTGCCATCAGTGAGTCTAGCCGTGACTCCTACAATGAGCAGTTCTTC. Encoded protein: CAISESSRDSYNEQFF.

This clone has only a few counts. The genes are TRBV4-2 and TRBJ1-4; tentative D call: TRBD1 (5 bases). This CDR3 comprises 18 residues. Trimming stripped 3 bases from V and 8 bases from J, with 25 bases between. CDR1 and CDR2 from the germline V gene are LGHNA and YNFKEQ. The CDR3 region is CASSHPVIGSAGGEKLFF. DNA of the CDR3: TGTGCCAGCAGCCACCCCGTGATCGGTTCAGCCGGGGGGGAAAAACTGTTTTTT.

The chain recombines TRBV7-2 with TRBJ2-3; 11 bases line up with TRBD2. V was pared by 4 bases and J by 4 bases, with 7 bases of the junction left unmatched. CDR1 and CDR2 (germline): SGHTA, FQGNSA. This CDR3 contains 16 residues. The CDR3 sequence is CASSSLAGGFPDTQYF. The CDR3 coding sequence is TGTGCCAGCAGCTCTCTAGCGGGGGGTTTTCCAGATACGCAGTATTTT.

The CDR3 coding sequence is TGCGCCAGCAGCTGGGGGACAGATGTGACCTACGAGCAGTACTTC. Amino acid sequence: CASSWGTDVTYEQYF. The V call is TRBV5-1, the J call TRBJ2-7; TRBD1 matches at 7 bases. In germline, CDR1 is SGHRS, CDR2 YFSETQ. V shed 3 bases, J shed 2 bases, and the junction held 8 bases outside the gene matches. The CDR3 extends over 15 amino acids.

This clone occurred a few times. The rearrangement joins TRBV29-1 to TRBJ1-3; unclear D gene. Germline CDR1 is SQVTM and CDR2 is ANQGSEA. This CDR3 contains 14 residues. V was trimmed by 7 bases and J by 4 bases, leaving 17 bases between them. This CDR3 is CSARPGALGNTIYF. CDR3 sequence (DNA): TGCAGCGCCCGGCCGGGAGCCCTAGGAAACACCATATATTTT.

This clone appeared a few times. The chain employs TRBV28 and TRBJ2-7, with 13 positions matching TRBD2. Unmatched junction bases numbered 1, after V lost 2 bases and J lost 3 bases. The CDR3 runs to 15 residues. CDR1 is MDHEN, CDR2 SYDVKM, per germline. The CDR3 sequence is CASSLRTSGGYEQYF. CDR3 bases: TGTGCCAGCAGTTTACGGACTAGCGGGGGCTACGAGCAGTACTTC.

The CDR3 bases are TGTGCCAGCAGCGTGGGTAGCCAGTATGGCTACACCTTC. Encoded protein: CASSVGSQYGYTF. This sequence joins TRBV5-6 and TRBJ1-2; the D is unclear. The germline CDR1 and CDR2 sequences are SGHDT and YYEEEE. V shed 4 bases and J shed 5 bases, with 12 bases lying between them. CDR3 length: 13 residues. Using reference TRBV5-6 and TRBJ1-2 for the parts outside the CDR3, the full variable domain is DAGVTQSPTHLIKTRGQQVTLRCSPKSGHDTVSWYQQALGQGPQFIFQYYEEEERQRGNFPDRFSGHQFPNYSSELNVNALLLGDSALYLCASSVGSQYGYTFGSGTRLTVV.

V gene TRBV11-3 combines with J gene TRBJ1-6; tentative D call: TRBD1 (5 bases). Trimming stripped 3 bases from V and 8 bases from J, with 8 bases between. The V gene's germline CDR1 is SGHNT and CDR2 YENEEA. The CDR3 loop spans 13 amino acids. CDR3 in DNA: TGTGCCAGCAGCTTGGAAGGGGATTCACCCCTCCACTTT. Its translation: CASSLEGDSPLHF.

This clone was seen just once. The CDR3 region is CASSPTSGGFNEQFF. CDR3 DNA sequence: TGTGCCAGCAGCCCCACTAGCGGGGGGTTCAATGAGCAGTTCTTC. This chain connects TRBV9 to TRBJ2-1; 12 bases are shared with TRBD2. Germline loops: CDR1 SGDLS, CDR2 YYNGEE. Losses at the gene ends were 4 bases for V and 6 bases for J; bases not matched to a gene: 5. CDR3 length: 15 amino acids.

The DNA for the CDR3 is TGCGCCAGCAGCCAAGTTAGGAGTAGCTCTGGGGCCAACGTCCTGACTTTC. Translated: CASSQVRSSSGANVLTF. This rearrangement joins TRBV4-1 to TRBJ2-6; the D is unclear. The CDR3 has 17 amino acids. Trimming took 1 base from V and 0 from J, leaving 10 bases between them. Germline V gives CDR1 MGHRA, CDR2 YSYEKL.

The V and J genes are TRBV28 and TRBJ1-4, with TRBD1 identical over 7 bases. V shed 6 bases, J shed 0 bases, and the junction held 4 bases outside the gene matches. The CDR3 covers 15 residues. CDR1 is MDHEN, CDR2 SYDVKM, per germline. In DNA, the CDR3 is TGTGCCAGCAGAAGACAGGGCGCAACTAATGAAAAACTGTTTTTT. Its protein product is CASRRQGATNEKLFF.

The V gene is TRBV19, the J gene TRBJ1-3; the D gene is possibly TRBD1 (5 bases). Per germline, CDR1 LNHDA and CDR2 SQIVND (reference sequence). V was shortened by 4 bases and J by 2 bases, with 21 bases between the two germline ends. This CDR3 has 18 amino acids. CDR3 bases: TGTGCCAGTAGTACCCGTCAAGGGTTCAGGGCGGCTGGAAACACCATATATTTT. This encodes CASSTRQGFRAAGNTIYF.

The CDR3 loop reads CASSYRRGTQYF. In DNA form, the CDR3 reads TGTGCCAGCAGCTACAGGAGGGGTACGCAGTATTTT. The chain carries TRBV5-6 and TRBJ2-3; D is possibly TRBD2 (6 bases). Trimming removed 3 bases at V and 8 bases at J, with 10 bases between. Germline V gives CDR1 SGHDT, CDR2 YYEEEE. The CDR3 has 12 residues.

V and J are TRBV15 and TRBJ1-5; D remains unclear. The CDR3 is 13 residues long. The V gene's germline CDR1 is LNHNV and CDR2 YYDKDF (reference sequence). The germline V and J ends were trimmed by 3 bases and 5 bases, with 8 bases remaining between them. The CDR3 DNA follows: TGTGCCACCAGCAGTAGAGAGCATCAGCCCCAGCATTTT. The encoded protein is CATSSREHQPQHF.

The chain has TRBV6-7 and TRBJ1-5, with 9 bases identical to TRBD1. TRBV6-7 is an ORF; its function is uncertain. This CDR3 has 18 amino acids. The ends lost 4 bases at V and 3 bases at J; junction bases unmatched: 13. The CDR3 DNA reads TGTGCCAGCAGTTTCCGGGACAGGGAAGGTAAGCCCAATCAGCCCCAGCATTTT. Translation gives CASSFRDREGKPNQPQHF.

This clone was seen a few times. The CDR3 bases are TGTGCCAGCAGCCACATCGACAGGGACAATCAGCCCCAGCATTTT. Protein sequence: CASSHIDRDNQPQHF. The rearrangement uses TRBV28 and TRBJ1-5, with TRBD1 matching 7 bases. The CDR3 consists of 15 residues. The germline gives CDR1 MDHEN, CDR2 SYDVKM. Trimming took 6 bases from V and 3 from J; bases not matched to a gene: 8. The full variable domain, completed using reference TRBV28 and TRBJ1-5, is DVKVTQSSRYLVKRTGEKVFLECVQDMDHENMFWYRQDPGLGLRLIYFSYDVKMKEKGDIPEGYSVSREKKERFSLILESASTNQTSMYLCASSHIDRDNQPQHFGDGTRLSIL.

This clone was found a few times. As DNA, the CDR3 is TGTGCCATCACCGCGGGACAGGGGGGGCCCTACGAGCAGTACTTC. It codes for CAITAGQGGPYEQYF. This rearrangement joins TRBV10-3 to TRBJ2-7, with 11 bases aligning to TRBD1. Germline lookup yields CDR1 ENHRY and CDR2 SYGVKD. V trimming: 7 bases; J trimming: 2 bases; junction bases outside the gene matches: 7. CDR3 length: 15 residues.

The chain joins TRBV2 to TRBJ1-2; the D gene is possibly TRBD1 (6 bases). Germline V lookup: CDR1 SNHLY, CDR2 FYNNEI. The V and J ends lost 6 bases and 2 bases respectively, with 13 bases between them. The CDR3 totals 14 residues. The CDR3 is CASRQGPLNYGYTF. CDR3 DNA sequence: TGTGCCAGCAGACAGGGCCCCTTAAACTATGGCTACACCTTC. Together with reference TRBV2 and TRBJ1-2, the CDR3 gives the full variable domain: EPEVTQTPSHQVTQMGQEVILRCVPISNHLYFYWYRQILGQKVEFLVSFYNNEISEKSEIFDDQFSVERPDGSNFTLKIRSTKLEDSAMYFCASRQGPLNYGYTFGSGTRLTVV.

The rearrangement links TRBV30 to TRBJ2-1, with 7 nucleotides matching TRBD2. Germline trimming cut 1 base from V and 7 bases from J; bases unmatched to any gene: 7. The CDR3 sequence is 14 residues long. In germline, CDR1 is GTSNPN, CDR2 SVGIG (reference sequence). The CDR3 loop is CAWSEAGLGNEQFF. CDR3 bases: TGTGCCTGGAGTGAAGCGGGGTTAGGGAATGAGCAGTTCTTC. The whole variable domain, filled in from reference TRBV30 and TRBJ2-1, reads SQTIHQWPATLVQPVGSPLSLECTVEGTSNPNLYWYRQAAGRGLQLLFYSVGIGQISSEVPQNLSASRPQDRQFILSSKKLLLSDSGFYLCAWSEAGLGNEQFFGPGTRLTVL.

The chain's CDR3 is CASSGGRTAAMGYTF. In nucleotides, the CDR3 is TGCGCCAGCAGCGGTGGACGGACTGCCGCTATGGGCTACACCTTC. The chain couples TRBV5-1 to TRBJ1-2, with D uncertain. Per the germline V gene, CDR1 is SGHRS and CDR2 is YFSETQ. Between the trimmed V and J ends, which lost 4 bases and 8 bases, there was a span of 21 bases. The CDR3 runs 15 residues.

The chain couples TRBV28 to TRBJ1-2; 7 bases are a match to TRBD1. The CDR3 is made up of 13 amino acids. V dropped 3 bases and J dropped 10; count of bases not matched to a gene: 8. Germline CDR1 and CDR2: MDHEN and SYDVKM. CDR3 nucleotide sequence: TGTGCCAGCAGTTTTCCCCGGGACAGTTCCTACACCTTC. Its translation: CASSFPRDSSYTF.

The sample holds a few counts of this clone. The V gene is TRBV2, the J gene TRBJ2-2, with a possible D match to TRBD1 (5 bases). There are 12 residues in the CDR3. Germline V gene data show CDR1 as SNHLY and CDR2 as FYNNEI. V was pared by 3 bases and J by 7 bases, with 6 bases between. The CDR3 nucleotides read TGTGCCAGCAGTGATCAGGGCGGGGAGCTGTTTTTT. Its protein product is CASSDQGGELFF.